This T cell receptor (beta chain) was sequenced during a study of cytotoxic CD8 clonotypes in ibrutinib-treated CLL. Profiled with immunoSEQ multiplex PCR; TCRdb holds only in-frame clones, not every one. Of roughly 150,000 clones listed, about 88% are singletons. Deletions cut 2 bases from V and 6 bases from J, with 17 bases between. Germline V CDR1 and CDR2: SGHRS, YFSETQ. The CDR3 has 15 residues. The genes are TRBV5-1 and TRBJ1-1; tentative D call: TRBD1 (5 bases). Sequencing used PBMCs, obtained at disease progression, from a patient treated with ibrutinib. This sequence originates from a human donor with chronic lymphocytic leukemia. DNA for the CDR3: TGCGCCAGCAGCTTAGGCTGGGGCAGGGTTGCTGAAGCTTTCTTT. This sequence encodes CASSLGWGRVAEAFF.